The rows below give T cell receptor beta chains drawn from one sample of a study of cytomegalovirus exposure and HLA in healthy donors. Clones were read by immunoSEQ multiplex PCR, and TCRdb kept only the in-frame ones, dropping some. The sample includes 110,000 or so clones, over 55% of them seen just once. What was sequenced was PBMCs. The receptors derive from a man aged 18 to 35 in good health and CMV-seropositive. The CDR3 runs from the conserved cysteine through the conserved F or W. The order of the fields is V gene, D gene, clone size, J gene, CDR3 protein, CDR3 DNA. D genes are given only for firm matches. Rows may omit the clone size; those that give it use once, few, many or a size class.

>TRBV2|.|.|TRBJ1-1
CASSPRDKTEAFF
TGTGCCAGCAGCCCCCGGGACAAAACTGAAGCTTTCTTT
>TRBV6-5|TRBD2|.|TRBJ2-1
CASRPGTTKEQFF
TGTGCCAGCAGACCCGGGACTACAAAAGAGCAGTTCTTC
>TRBV5-1|TRBD2|.|TRBJ2-1
CASSTSGGTYNEQFF
TGCGCCAGCAGCACTAGCGGGGGGACGTACAATGAGCAGTTCTTC
>TRBV5-1|.|.|TRBJ2-5
CASSLRRRQETQYF
TGCGCCAGCAGCTTGCGCCGGAGGCAAGAGACCCAGTACTTC
>TRBV28|.|.|TRBJ1-1
CASSNNPGGVRVTEAFF
TGTGCCAGCAGCAATAACCCCGGAGGAGTTCGGGTCACTGAAGCTTTCTTT
>TRBV7-3|.|.|TRBJ2-2
CASSPSHFTGELFF
TGTGCCAGCAGCCCCTCCCACTTTACCGGGGAGCTGTTTTTT
>TRBV28|TRBD1|.|TRBJ2-1
CASGDRVWEQFF
TGTGCCAGCGGAGACAGGGTCTGGGAGCAGTTCTTC
>TRBV7-2|TRBD1|few|TRBJ2-1
CASSLRDRGYNEQFF
TGTGCCAGCAGCTTAAGAGACAGGGGCTACAATGAGCAGTTCTTC
>TRBV28|.|.|TRBJ1-5
CASSLLTFGGVNQPQHF
TGTGCCAGCAGTTTATTAACGTTCGGGGGGGTCAATCAGCCCCAGCATTTT
>TRBV5-1|TRBD2|.|TRBJ2-5
CASSLIAGIEETQYF
TGCGCCAGCAGCTTAATAGCGGGGATAGAAGAGACCCAGTACTTC
>TRBV6-5|TRBD1|.|TRBJ1-1
CASSTDRGMNTEAFF
TGTGCCAGCAGTACGGACAGGGGCATGAACACTGAAGCTTTCTTT
>TRBV28|.|.|TRBJ1-5
CASLHFGQGSSNQPQHF
TGTGCCAGTCTTCATTTTGGGCAGGGAAGTAGCAATCAGCCCCAGCATTTT
>TRBV7-9|TRBD2|.|TRBJ2-5
CASSLGSSGGALETQYF
TGTGCCAGCAGCTTAGGTTCTAGCGGGGGGGCCCTGGAGACCCAGTACTTC
>TRBV6-6|.|once|TRBJ1-6
CASSYSGQRNSPLHF
TGTGCCAGCAGTTACTCGGGACAAAGAAATTCACCCCTCCACTTT
>TRBV5-1|TRBD1|.|TRBJ1-3
CASSLVGDRVISAGNTIYF
TGCGCCAGCAGCTTGGTGGGAGACAGGGTGATTTCGGCTGGAAACACCATATATTTT
>TRBV7-6|.|.|TRBJ2-7
CASSLTQQGYEQYF
TGTGCCAGCAGCTTAACCCAACAGGGCTACGAGCAGTACTTC
>TRBV30|TRBD1|.|TRBJ2-7
CAWSVPRTGVTYEQYF
TGTGCCTGGAGTGTACCTCGGACAGGGGTCACCTACGAGCAGTACTTC
>TRBV5-6|TRBD2|.|TRBJ2-1
CASSLVASGRYNEQFF
TGTGCCAGCAGCTTGGTGGCTAGCGGGAGGTACAATGAGCAGTTCTTC
>TRBV27|.|.|TRBJ1-1
CASTPQGPNTEAFF
TGTGCCAGCACCCCCCAGGGCCCGAACACTGAAGCTTTCTTT
>TRBV11-2|.|.|TRBJ2-1
CASSLGAFGSYNEQFF
TGTGCCAGCAGCTTAGGGGCCTTCGGCAGCTACAATGAGCAGTTCTTC
>TRBV2|.|.|TRBJ2-3
CASSDQGSDTQYF
TGTGCCAGCAGTGACCAGGGTTCAGATACGCAGTATTTT
>TRBV7-2|.|.|TRBJ1-6
CASSLGGDRLIHF
TGTGCCAGCAGCTTAGGGGGAGACAGGTTAATCCACTTT
>TRBV19|.|few|TRBJ1-1
CASSIGLGATEAFF
TGTGCCAGTAGTATAGGACTGGGGGCCACTGAAGCTTTCTTT
>TRBV4-2|.|.|TRBJ1-6
CASSQDRLARGSSPLHF
TGTGCCAGCAGCCAAGACCGATTAGCCAGGGGCAGCTCACCCCTCCACTTT
>TRBV5-5|TRBD2|.|TRBJ2-1
CASSLILAGLEFF
TGTGCCAGCAGCTTAATACTAGCGGGGTTGGAGTTCTTC
>TRBV6-5|.|once|TRBJ1-3
CASRRTGAGNTIYF
TGTGCCAGCAGGAGAACCGGGGCTGGAAACACCATATATTTT
>TRBV7-9|TRBD2|once|TRBJ2-5
CASSSWTSGSETQYF
TGTGCCAGCAGCTCGTGGACTAGCGGGAGCGAGACCCAGTACTTC
>TRBV27|.|.|TRBJ1-1
CASSLTANTEAFF
TGTGCCAGCAGTTTAACTGCTAACACTGAAGCTTTCTTT
>TRBV7-9|.|.|TRBJ1-2
CASSLVLGGAGDYGYTF
TGTGCCAGCAGCTTAGTGCTAGGAGGCGCGGGGGACTATGGCTACACCTTC
>TRBV6-6|.|.|TRBJ1-2
CASSEGHNYGYTF
TGTGCCAGCAGTGAGGGACATAACTATGGCTACACCTTC
>TRBV7-2|TRBD1|.|TRBJ1-2
CASSLNQGAGGYTF
TGTGCCAGCAGCTTAAACCAGGGGGCGGGTGGCTACACCTTC
>TRBV28|.|.|TRBJ1-4
CASSPAGLTNEKLFF
TGTGCCAGCAGTCCCGCGGGGCTGACTAATGAAAAACTGTTTTTT
>TRBV2|.|.|TRBJ2-7
CASTSTGGLSSYEQYF
TGTGCCAGCACCTCCACCGGGGGGCTGAGCTCCTACGAGCAGTACTTC
>TRBV19|TRBD1|few|TRBJ1-5
CASSSISDRVGQPQHF
TGTGCCAGTAGTTCGATATCGGACAGGGTGGGCCAGCCCCAGCATTTT
>TRBV6-5|.|.|TRBJ1-1
CASSSPGLRAFF
TGTGCCAGCAGTTCCCCGGGATTGAGAGCTTTCTTT
>TRBV5-6|TRBD2|once|TRBJ2-7
CASSPTSGGIYEQYF
TGTGCCAGCAGCCCGACTAGCGGGGGGATCTACGAGCAGTACTTC
>TRBV7-2|.|few|TRBJ2-1
CASSLGGGHYNEQFF
TGTGCCAGCAGCTTAGGCGGGGGCCACTACAATGAGCAGTTCTTC
>TRBV13|.|few|TRBJ1-2
CASSSLIDRNYGYTF
TGTGCCAGCAGCTCCCTCATAGACAGGAACTATGGCTACACCTTC
>TRBV6-5|.|.|TRBJ1-6
CASSSRSSYNSPLHF
TGTGCCAGCAGTTCAAGGAGCTCCTATAATTCACCCCTCCACTTT
>TRBV5-4|TRBD1|.|TRBJ2-5
CASSLSGGSWETQYF
TGTGCCAGCAGCTTGTCAGGGGGCTCTTGGGAGACCCAGTACTTC
>TRBV5-5|.|many|TRBJ1-5
CASSLAPIDRNNQPQHF
TGTGCCAGCAGCTTGGCCCCCATCGACAGGAACAATCAGCCCCAGCATTTT
>TRBV7-6|TRBD1|.|TRBJ2-1
CASSPSPGTGYEQFF
TGTGCCAGCAGCCCAAGTCCCGGGACAGGGTATGAGCAGTTCTTC
>TRBV30|TRBD1|few|TRBJ2-7
CAWSAGTGMNPHF
TGTGCCTGGAGCGCCGGGACAGGGATGAACCCCCACTTC
>TRBV4-1|.|once|TRBJ2-1
CASSQIAGHNEQFF
TGCGCCAGCAGCCAGATCGCGGGCCACAATGAGCAGTTCTTC
>TRBV7-9|TRBD2|few|TRBJ2-1
CASSFILAGEQFF
TGTGCCAGCAGCTTTATTCTAGCGGGTGAGCAGTTCTTC
>TRBV4-1|TRBD1|few|TRBJ1-5
CASSQGDRVGQPQHF
TGCGCCAGCAGCCAAGGGGACAGGGTAGGACAGCCCCAGCATTTT
>TRBV6-5|.|.|TRBJ2-5
CASRTRETQYF
TGTGCCAGCAGAACTAGAGAGACCCAGTACTTC
>TRBV4-1|.|.|TRBJ1-6
CASSQDLGVVPLHF
TGCGCCAGCAGCCAAGATTTAGGGGTGGTACCCCTCCACTTT
>TRBV2|TRBD1|.|TRBJ2-3
CASSEGTALTDTQYF
TGTGCCAGCAGTGAGGGGACAGCTCTTACAGATACGCAGTATTTT
>TRBV28|.|.|TRBJ1-1
CASSLLVAAARYTEAFF
TGTGCCAGCAGTTTATTAGTTGCGGCGGCTAGGTACACTGAAGCTTTCTTT
>TRBV6-5|TRBD1|.|TRBJ1-1
CASRETGNIAEAFF
TGTGCCAGCAGAGAGACAGGGAATATCGCTGAAGCTTTCTTT
>TRBV2|.|.|TRBJ2-3
CARKAALKITDTQYF
TGTGCCAGAAAAGCGGCCCTGAAAATCACAGATACGCAGTATTTT
>TRBV2|TRBD2|.|TRBJ2-3
CASSDERGGLPPTPDTQYF
TGTGCCAGCAGTGACGAGCGGGGGGGCCTCCCACCTACCCCAGATACGCAGTATTTT
>TRBV4-1|.|few|TRBJ2-1
CASSQGYGGSYNEQFF
TGCGCCAGCAGCCAAGGTTACGGTGGCTCCTACAATGAGCAGTTCTTC
>TRBV27|TRBD2|.|TRBJ2-5
CASSLGPAAGAKTQYF
TGTGCCAGCAGTTTAGGGCCGGCAGCGGGGGCCAAGACCCAGTACTTC
>TRBV4-1|.|.|TRBJ2-7
CASSQAGKGDNEQYF
TGCGCCAGCAGCCAAGCGGGGAAGGGAGACAACGAGCAGTACTTC
>TRBV5-5|.|few|TRBJ1-1
CASSLLAQSYTEAFF
TGTGCCAGCAGCTTGTTGGCACAGTCGTACACTGAAGCTTTCTTT
>TRBV7-3|TRBD1|once|TRBJ2-5
CASSLRGQGQETQYF
TGTGCCAGCAGCTTAAGGGGACAGGGCCAAGAGACCCAGTACTTC
>TRBV14|TRBD1|.|TRBJ1-1
CASSLPPGQGGTEAFF
TGTGCCAGCAGCCTGCCCCCGGGACAGGGGGGCACTGAAGCTTTCTTT
>TRBV4-1|TRBD1|.|TRBJ2-7
CASSLSLTGEYEQYF
TGCGCCAGCAGCCTCTCACTGACAGGGGAGTACGAGCAGTACTTC